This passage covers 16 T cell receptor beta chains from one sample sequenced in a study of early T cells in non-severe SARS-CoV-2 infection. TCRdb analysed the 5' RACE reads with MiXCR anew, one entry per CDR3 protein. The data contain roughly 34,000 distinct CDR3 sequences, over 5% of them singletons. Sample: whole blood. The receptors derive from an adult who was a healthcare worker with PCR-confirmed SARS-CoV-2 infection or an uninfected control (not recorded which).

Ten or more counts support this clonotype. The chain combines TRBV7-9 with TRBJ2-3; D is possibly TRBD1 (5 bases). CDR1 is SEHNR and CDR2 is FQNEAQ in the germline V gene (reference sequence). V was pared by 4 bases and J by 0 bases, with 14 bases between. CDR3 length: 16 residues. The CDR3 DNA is TGTGCCAGCAGCTCAATGTCAGGGCCCAGCACAGATACGCAGTATTTT. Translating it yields CASSSMSGPSTDTQYF.

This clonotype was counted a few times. The CDR3 is CAISESGTSEETQYF. The CDR3 nucleotides are TGTGCCATCAGTGAGTCGGGGACTAGCGAAGAGACCCAGTACTTC. The chain carries TRBV10-3 and TRBJ2-5, with TRBD2 matching over 10 bases. Trimming cost V 0 bases and J 3 bases; bases outside gene matches: 1. Germline CDR1 and CDR2: ENHRY and SYGVKD. CDR3 length: 15 residues.

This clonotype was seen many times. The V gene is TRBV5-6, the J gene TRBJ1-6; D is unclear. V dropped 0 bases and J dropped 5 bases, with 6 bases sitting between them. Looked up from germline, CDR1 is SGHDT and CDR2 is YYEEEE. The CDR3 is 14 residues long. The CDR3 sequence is CASSLGWDNSPLHF. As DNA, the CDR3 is TGTGCCAGCAGCTTGGGGTGGGATAATTCACCCCTCCACTTT.

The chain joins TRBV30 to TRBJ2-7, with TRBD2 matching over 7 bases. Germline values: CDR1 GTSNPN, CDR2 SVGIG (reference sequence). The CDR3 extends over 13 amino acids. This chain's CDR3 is CAVTSDIYGEQYF. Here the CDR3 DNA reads TGTGCGGTTACTAGCGACATCTATGGCGAGCAGTACTTC.

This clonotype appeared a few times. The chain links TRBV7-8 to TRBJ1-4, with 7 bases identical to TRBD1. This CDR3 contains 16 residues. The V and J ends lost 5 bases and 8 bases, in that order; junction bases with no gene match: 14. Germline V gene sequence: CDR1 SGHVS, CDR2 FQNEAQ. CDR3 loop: CASSPSRGQVGEKLFF. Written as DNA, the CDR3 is TGTGCCAGCAGCCCGAGTAGGGGGCAGGTTGGGGAAAAACTGTTTTTT.

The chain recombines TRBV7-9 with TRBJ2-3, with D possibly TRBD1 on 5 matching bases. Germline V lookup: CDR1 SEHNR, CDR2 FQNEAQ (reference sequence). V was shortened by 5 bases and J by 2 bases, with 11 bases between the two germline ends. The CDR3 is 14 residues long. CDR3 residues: CASSQGSSTDTQYF. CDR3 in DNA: TGTGCCAGCAGCCAGGGTTCATCCACAGATACGCAGTATTTT. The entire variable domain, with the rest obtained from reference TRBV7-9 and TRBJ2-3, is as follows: DTGVSQNPRHKITKRGQNVTFRCDPISEHNRLYWYRQTLGQGPEFLTYFQNEAQLEKSRLLSDRFSAERPKGSFSTLEIQRTEQGDSAMYLCASSQGSSTDTQYFGPGTRLTVL.

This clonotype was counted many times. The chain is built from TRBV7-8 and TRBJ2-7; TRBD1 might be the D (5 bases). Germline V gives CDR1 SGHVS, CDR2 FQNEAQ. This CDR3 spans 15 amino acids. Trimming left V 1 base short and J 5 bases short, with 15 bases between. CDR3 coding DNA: TGTGCCAGCAGCTTAGGACAACGAAGGGGTGACGAGCAGTACTTC. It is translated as CASSLGQRRGDEQYF.

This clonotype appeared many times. CDR3 amino acids: CASSIDPGGGQLAKNIQYF. The CDR3 region has the DNA TGTGCCAGTAGTATAGACCCAGGGGGAGGTCAACTGGCCAAAAACATTCAGTACTTC. The chain employs TRBV19 and TRBJ2-4, with D perhaps TRBD1 (7 bases). CDR3 length: 19 amino acids. Trimming took off 0 bases at V and 1 base at J, with 19 bases between the two ends. Germline loops: CDR1 LNHDA, CDR2 SQIVND (reference sequence).

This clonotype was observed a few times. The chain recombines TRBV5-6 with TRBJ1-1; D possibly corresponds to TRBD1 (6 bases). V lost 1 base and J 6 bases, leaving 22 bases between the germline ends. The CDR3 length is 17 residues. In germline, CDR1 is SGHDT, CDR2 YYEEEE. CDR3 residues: CASSLIDRNPKNAEAFF. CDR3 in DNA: TGTGCCAGCAGCTTGATCGACAGGAATCCGAAAAACGCTGAAGCTTTCTTT.

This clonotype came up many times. The CDR3 is CASSLVAGVSDTQYF. The CDR3 DNA follows: TGTGCCAGCAGCTTAGTGGCGGGGGTATCAGATACGCAGTATTTT. The genes are TRBV7-2 and TRBJ2-3; 7 bases fit TRBD2. The CDR3 is 15 amino acids. Unmatched junction bases numbered 5, after V lost 1 base and J lost 4 bases. Germline V CDR1 and CDR2: SGHTA, FQGNSA.

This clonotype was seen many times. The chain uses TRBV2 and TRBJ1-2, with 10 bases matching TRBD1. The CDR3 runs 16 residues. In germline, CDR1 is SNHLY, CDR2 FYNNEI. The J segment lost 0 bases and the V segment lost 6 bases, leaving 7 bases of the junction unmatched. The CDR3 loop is CASSLTGGTTNYGYTF. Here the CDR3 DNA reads TGTGCCAGCAGCCTGACAGGGGGCACCACTAACTATGGCTACACCTTC.

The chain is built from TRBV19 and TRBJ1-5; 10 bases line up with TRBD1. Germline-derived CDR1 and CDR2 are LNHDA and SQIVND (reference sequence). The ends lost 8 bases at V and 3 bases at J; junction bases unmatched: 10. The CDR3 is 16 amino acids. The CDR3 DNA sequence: TGTGCCAGTCAAACAGGGGACAGGGGCCACAATCAGCCCCAGCATTTT. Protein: CASQTGDRGHNQPQHF.

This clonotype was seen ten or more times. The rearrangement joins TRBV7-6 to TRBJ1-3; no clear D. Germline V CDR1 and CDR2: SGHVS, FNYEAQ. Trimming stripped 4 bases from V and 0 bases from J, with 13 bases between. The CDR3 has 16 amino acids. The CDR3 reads CASSSPEKDSGNTIYF. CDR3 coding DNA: TGTGCCAGCAGCTCTCCCGAGAAGGACTCTGGAAACACCATATATTTT.

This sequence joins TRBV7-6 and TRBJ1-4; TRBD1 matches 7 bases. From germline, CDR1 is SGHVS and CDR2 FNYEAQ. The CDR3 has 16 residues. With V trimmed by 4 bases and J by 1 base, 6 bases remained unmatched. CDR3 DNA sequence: TGTGCCAGCAGCTGGAACAGGGGAGGAACTAATGAAAAACTGTTTTTT. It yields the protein CASSWNRGGTNEKLFF.

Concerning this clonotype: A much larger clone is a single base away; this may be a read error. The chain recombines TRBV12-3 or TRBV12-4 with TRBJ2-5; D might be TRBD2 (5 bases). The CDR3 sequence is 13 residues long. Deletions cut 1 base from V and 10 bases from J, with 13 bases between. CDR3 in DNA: TGTGCCAGCAGTTTAGTTCGCGACGGGGTCCAGTACTTC. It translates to CASSLVRDGVQYF.

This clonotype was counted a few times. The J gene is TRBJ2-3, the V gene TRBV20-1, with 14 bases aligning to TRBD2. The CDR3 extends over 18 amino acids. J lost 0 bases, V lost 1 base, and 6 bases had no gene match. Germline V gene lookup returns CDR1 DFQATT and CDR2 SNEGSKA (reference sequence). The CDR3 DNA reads TGCAGTGCTAGAGTCCGGACTAGCGGGGGGACTAGCACAGATACGCAGTATTTT. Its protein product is CSARVRTSGGTSTDTQYF.